Below are 30 T cell receptor beta chains sequenced from a single sample in a study of glioma-infiltrating T cells. Using RNA template, CDR3s of TCR alpha and beta were amplified with iRepertoire arm-PCR. TCRdb reprocessed the multiplex PCR reads via MiXCR and lists one record per CDR3 protein. This table has roughly 100,000 distinct CDR3 sequences, about 30% appearing once. Sequencing used glioma tissue, nonneoplastic brain tissue, or PBMCs (not recorded which). These receptors originate from a human donor with low-grade glioma or glioblastoma, undergoing nonglioma brain surgery, or in good health (not recorded which).

This clonotype was detected only a few times. V gene TRBV12-3 or TRBV12-4 combines with J gene TRBJ2-3; 8 bases fit TRBD2. This CDR3 spans 17 amino acids. V shed 6 bases, J shed 4 bases, and the junction held 15 bases outside the gene matches. The CDR3 DNA follows: TGTGCCAGCAGCATAGAGACGGGACTAGGCGGGCCAGATACGCAGTATTTT. Amino acid sequence: CASSIETGLGGPDTQYF.

This clonotype was observed a handful of times. The chain has TRBV19 and TRBJ2-5, with no clear D. The ends were cut back, 3 bases at V and 5 bases at J, with 13 bases in the middle. This CDR3 is 14 amino acids long. Germline V lookup: CDR1 LNHDA, CDR2 SQIVND (reference sequence). The CDR3 is CASSIVSVPETQYF. In nucleotides, the CDR3 is TGTGCCAGTAGTATTGTGAGTGTGCCGGAGACCCAGTACTTC.

V gene TRBV5-6 combines with J gene TRBJ1-6; perhaps TRBD1 as D (5 bases). CDR1 and CDR2 (germline): SGHDT, YYEEEE. The CDR3 has 14 residues. Trimming removed 3 bases at V and 7 bases at J, with 11 bases between. The CDR3 protein is CASSSGTPNSPLHF. In DNA form, the CDR3 reads TGTGCCAGCAGCTCCGGGACCCCAAATTCACCCCTCCACTTT.

This clonotype was counted at least ten times. The genes are TRBV6-1 and TRBJ2-1, with D uncertain. The ends were cut back, 6 bases at V and 4 bases at J, with 22 bases in the middle. This CDR3 is built from 17 residues. The germline V gene encodes CDR1 MNHNS and CDR2 SASEGT. This chain's CDR3 is CASRKTPPVTDYNEQFF. CDR3 DNA sequence: TGTGCCAGCAGGAAAACCCCTCCGGTAACGGATTACAATGAGCAGTTCTTC.

This clonotype appeared a few times. The V call is TRBV6-1, the J call TRBJ1-2, with TRBD1 identical over 8 bases. The J segment lost 7 bases and the V segment lost 6 bases, leaving 7 bases of the junction unmatched. The CDR3 is 13 amino acids. CDR1 is MNHNS and CDR2 is SASEGT in the germline V gene. The CDR3 nucleotides read TGTGCCAGCAGCCCTGACAGGGGCTTTGGCTACACCTTC. It yields the protein CASSPDRGFGYTF.

At least ten counts were recorded for this clonotype. V usage is TRBV28 and J usage is TRBJ2-5; no clear D. V lost 5 bases to trimming and J lost 2 bases, with 6 bases between them. The CDR3 runs to 12 residues. Germline CDR1 and CDR2: MDHEN and SYDVKM. The CDR3 DNA reads as TGTGCCAGCAGTGTCCCTCAAGAGACCCAGTACTTC. It codes for CASSVPQETQYF.

The sample holds many counts of this clonotype. The V and J genes are TRBV6-1 and TRBJ2-3, with TRBD2 matching over 7 bases. Per the germline V gene, CDR1 is MNHNS and CDR2 is SASEGT. This CDR3 is built from 14 residues. V shed 7 bases, J shed 2 bases, and the junction held 6 bases outside the gene matches. The CDR3 DNA reads as TGTGCCAGCAAGATCGGGGGGACCACAGATACGCAGTATTTT. Amino acids: CASKIGGTTDTQYF.

At least ten counts were recorded for this clonotype. This sequence joins TRBV7-2 and TRBJ2-7, with D possibly being TRBD2 (6 bases). The V and J ends lost 5 bases and 10 bases respectively, with 12 bases between them. The CDR3 runs 11 residues. Per germline, CDR1 SGHTA and CDR2 FQGNSA. The CDR3 loop reads CASSNSGVQYF. In DNA form, the CDR3 reads TGTGCCAGCAGCAACTCGGGGGTTCAGTACTTC.

The chain uses TRBV19 and TRBJ2-5, with a tentative D call TRBD2 (6 bases). The germline V gene encodes CDR1 LNHDA and CDR2 SQIVND (reference sequence). The length of the CDR3 is 14 residues. Between the trimmed V and J ends, which lost 4 bases and 5 bases, there was a span of 14 bases. CDR3 amino acids: CASSTRRAGETQYF. In nucleotides, the CDR3 is TGTGCCAGTAGTACCAGGAGGGCAGGGGAGACCCAGTACTTC. Based on the CDR3 plus reference TRBV19 and TRBJ2-5, the full variable domain is DGGITQSPKYLFRKEGQNVTLSCEQNLNHDAMYWYRQDPGQGLRLIYYSQIVNDFQKGDIAEGYSVSREKKESFPLTVTSAQKNPTAFYLCASSTRRAGETQYFGPGTRLLVL.

Comment on this clonotype: The junction departs from the called germline gene at one end, perhaps through a read error. This chain uses TRBV5-1 with TRBJ1-3; D call uncertain. The CDR3 extends over 15 amino acids. Looked up from germline, CDR1 is SGHRS and CDR2 is YFSETQ. As DNA, the CDR3 is TGCGCCAGCAGCTTGGACTCGAGCTCTGGAAACACCTTATATTTT. It translates to CASSLDSSSGNTLYF. Looking up the rest from reference TRBV5-1 and TRBJ1-3 gives the full variable domain: KAGVTQTPRYLIKTRGQQVTLSCSPISGHRSVSWYQQTPGQGLQFLFEYFSETQRNKGNFPGRFSGRQFSNSRSEMNVSTLELGDSALYLCASSLDSSSGNTLYFGEGSWLTVV.

The chain recombines TRBV5-8 with TRBJ1-1, with D possibly matching TRBD1 (5 bases). Trimming pared 3 bases from V and 6 bases from J, leaving 15 bases between. This CDR3 has 14 amino acids. CDR1 and CDR2 from the germline V gene are SGHTS and YDEGEE. CDR3 sequence: CASSSWTSVAEAFF. CDR3 DNA sequence: TGTGCCAGCAGCTCTTGGACAAGCGTCGCTGAAGCTTTCTTT.

This clonotype was seen at least ten times. The gene calls are TRBV7-2 and TRBJ2-7; no definite D call. This CDR3 has 15 residues. In germline, CDR1 is SGHTA, CDR2 FQGNSA. Trimming pared 6 bases from V and 5 bases from J, leaving 20 bases between. The CDR3 loop reads CASSFYTLVGNEQYF. The CDR3 DNA sequence: TGTGCCAGCAGTTTTTATACCCTTGTGGGCAACGAGCAGTACTTC.

This clonotype showed up just a few times. The missing conserved phenylalanine or tryptophan at the end of this CDR3 makes a read error likely. This chain links TRBV7-2 with TRBJ1-1; the D is unclear. The CDR3 spans 13 residues. Germline assignment: CDR1 SGHTA and CDR2 FQGNSA. V lost 1 base to trimming and J lost 7 bases, with 10 bases between them. The CDR3 sequence is CASSLVWRDEAFS. In DNA, the CDR3 is TGTGCCAGCAGCTTAGTTTGGCGAGATGAAGCTTTCTCT.

The sample holds many counts of this clonotype. The chain combines TRBV19 with TRBJ1-1; a weak D match, TRBD1 (6 bases). Germline V gives CDR1 LNHDA, CDR2 SQIVND (reference sequence). The V end lost 4 bases, the J end lost 6 bases, and 18 bases lay between the germline ends. This CDR3 is built from 15 residues. The CDR3 nucleotides are TGTGCCAGTAGTACAGCCTGGAACAGGGCCGCTGAAGCTTTCTTT. Its protein is CASSTAWNRAAEAFF.

The rearrangement uses TRBV30 and TRBJ2-7; 8 positions agree with TRBD1. J gave up 5 bases and V 5 bases, and 8 bases lay outside the gene matches. The germline CDR1 and CDR2 sequences are GTSNPN and SVGIG (reference sequence). The CDR3 sequence is 13 residues long. CDR3: CAWWTGSPNEQYF. In DNA form, the CDR3 reads TGTGCCTGGTGGACAGGGAGCCCGAACGAGCAGTACTTC.

The chain recombines TRBV19 with TRBJ1-1; 8 nucleotides line up with TRBD1. The germline V gene has CDR1 LNHDA and CDR2 SQIVND (reference sequence). The CDR3 runs to 16 residues. V shed 7 bases, J shed 0 bases, and the junction held 10 bases outside the gene matches. Here the CDR3 reads CASTSGQGRMNTEAFF. The CDR3, as DNA: TGTGCCAGTACCTCAGGACAGGGAAGAATGAACACTGAAGCTTTCTTT.

V and J are TRBV9 and TRBJ2-3; D is possibly TRBD2 (6 bases). The CDR3 contains 16 residues. The germline CDR1 and CDR2 sequences are SGDLS and YYNGEE. The V end lost 1 base, the J end lost 4 bases, and 16 bases lay between the germline ends. The chain's CDR3 is CASSVRSFGDSDTQYF. The CDR3 bases are TGTGCCAGCAGCGTACGGTCCTTTGGGGACTCAGATACGCAGTATTTT. Complete variable domain (other parts from reference TRBV9 and TRBJ2-3): DSGVTQTPKHLITATGQRVTLRCSPRSGDLSVYWYQQSLDQGLQFLIQYYNGEERAKGNILERFSAQQFPDLHSELNLSSLELGDSALYFCASSVRSFGDSDTQYFGPGTRLTVL.

In the case of this clonotype: A much larger clone differs by one base, so this may be a read error. This sequence joins TRBV6-1 and TRBJ2-1; 12 bases line up with TRBD2. Per the germline V gene, CDR1 is MNHNS and CDR2 is SASEGT. CDR3 length equals 18 residues. The CDR3 DNA follows: TGTGCCAGCAGTGAAGCGCTGGGACTAGCGGGCCTCTACAATGAGCAGCTCTTC. Translating it yields CASSEALGLAGLYNEQLF.

The chain uses TRBV18 and TRBJ2-3; no reliable D call. From germline, CDR1 is KGHSH and CDR2 LQKENI. The CDR3 has 16 residues. V lost 6 bases and J 0 bases, leaving 16 bases between the germline ends. CDR3 nucleotides: TGTGCCAGCTCTCCTACCTTGATGACTAGCACAGATACGCAGTATTTT. This codes for CASSPTLMTSTDTQYF.

As to this clonotype: Being one base from a much bigger clone, this may be a read error. The chain uses TRBV6-6 and TRBJ1-1, with 8 bases matching TRBD1. CDR3 size: 15 residues. CDR1 and CDR2 (germline): MNHNY, SVGAGI (reference sequence). The CDR3 DNA reads TGTGCCAGCAGTTACTCTGGACAGGGAAGCACTGAAGCTTCCTTT. Its protein is CASSYSGQGSTEASF.

Worth noting for this clonotype: A much larger clone lies one base from this, so it may be a read error. V usage is TRBV27 and J usage is TRBJ2-3; no reliable D call. V shed 6 bases and J shed 0 bases, with 19 bases lying between them. The CDR3 extends over 17 amino acids. Germline lookup yields CDR1 MNHEY and CDR2 SMNVEV (reference sequence). The CDR3 sequence is CASSLMSSELSTDTQYF. In DNA, the CDR3 is TGTGCCAGCAGCCTCATGTCCTCCGAGTTAAGCACAGATACGCAGTATTTT.

As for this clonotype: A much larger clone is a single base away; this may be a read error. The chain couples TRBV19 to TRBJ2-5, with TRBD1 identical over 9 bases. The CDR3 consists of 13 residues. Per germline, CDR1 LNHDA and CDR2 SQIVND (reference sequence). V gave up 8 bases and J gave up 13 bases; unmatched junction bases: 14. In DNA form, the CDR3 reads TGTGCCAGTGGCGAAACAGGGGGCGCCTCTCCGTACTTC. Protein product: CASGETGGASPYF.

The chain recombines TRBV4-2 with TRBJ1-5, with a tentative D call TRBD1 (5 bases). Trimming cost V 2 bases and J 7 bases, with 15 bases left between them. The germline V gene encodes CDR1 LGHNA and CDR2 YNFKEQ. The CDR3 loop spans 15 amino acids. CDR3: CASSQTITQGQPQHF. The DNA for the CDR3 is TGTGCCAGCAGCCAAACTATCACGCAGGGCCAGCCCCAGCATTTT.

Ten or more counts support this clonotype. The chain links TRBV9 to TRBJ2-5, with 7 bases identical to TRBD1. The CDR3 runs to 15 residues. Germline V gene lookup returns CDR1 SGDLS and CDR2 YYNGEE. Trimming cost V 4 bases and J 2 bases; bases outside gene matches: 8. CDR3 amino acids: CASSSDGTDQETQYF. Written as DNA, the CDR3 is TGTGCCAGCAGCTCCGATGGGACAGATCAAGAGACCCAGTACTTC. Drawing the rest from reference TRBV9 and TRBJ2-5, the complete variable domain is DSGVTQTPKHLITATGQRVTLRCSPRSGDLSVYWYQQSLDQGLQFLIQYYNGEERAKGNILERFSAQQFPDLHSELNLSSLELGDSALYFCASSSDGTDQETQYFGPGTRLLVL.

There are many counts of this clonotype. The V gene is TRBV14, the J gene TRBJ2-3, with no clear D. Germline CDR1 is SGHDN and CDR2 is FVKESK. The ends were cut back, 8 bases at V and 1 base at J, with 7 bases in the middle. The CDR3 consists of 12 residues. CDR3 loop: CASCWGTDTQYF. The CDR3, as DNA: TGTGCCAGCTGTTGGGGCACAGATACGCAGTATTTT.

The chain links TRBV3-1 to TRBJ1-2; D is uncertain. CDR1 and CDR2 (germline): LGHDT, YNNKEL (reference sequence). This CDR3 is 12 amino acids long. Trimming removed 3 bases at V and 8 bases at J, with 10 bases between. For the CDR3, the DNA is TGTGCCAGCAGCCACAGCCCCGGGGGCTACACCTTC. Its translation is CASSHSPGGYTF. Supplemented by reference TRBV3-1 and TRBJ1-2, the full variable domain reads DTAVSQTPKYLVTQMGNDKSIKCEQNLGHDTMYWYKQDSKKFLKIMFSYNNKELIINETVPNRFSPKSPDKAHLNLHINSLELGDSAVYFCASSHSPGGYTFGSGTRLTVV.

In this sample, this clonotype turned up many times. This rearrangement joins TRBV28 to TRBJ1-4; D gene ambiguous. Trimming pared 3 bases from V and 0 bases from J, leaving 8 bases between. CDR3 length: 15 amino acids. Germline CDR1 reads MDHEN; CDR2 reads SYDVKM. Written as DNA, the CDR3 is TGTGCCAGCAGTTTTGCGTCAGCAACTAATGAAAAACTGTTTTTT. This encodes CASSFASATNEKLFF.

This CDR3 reads CASSSRSPSPNYGYTF. The CDR3 coding sequence is TGTGCCAGCAGCTCTCGATCCCCGTCCCCTAACTATGGCTACACCTTC. V gene TRBV7-9 combines with J gene TRBJ1-2, with D unclear. CDR3 length: 16 residues. Germline V lookup: CDR1 SEHNR, CDR2 FQNEAQ (reference sequence). V was clipped by 4 bases and J by 0 bases, with 15 bases between them.

Concerning this clonotype: This may be a read error: a much more frequent sequence differs by one nucleotide. J is TRBJ1-1 and V is TRBV19, with D uncertain. The CDR3 is 14 residues long. Germline V gene lookup returns CDR1 LNHDA and CDR2 SQIVND (reference sequence). For the CDR3, the DNA is TGTGCCAGTAGTTCGGATCACTTGAACGCTGAAGCTTTCTTT. It codes for CASSSDHLNAEAFF.

A single count supports this clonotype. A much more abundant neighbour one base away suggests this may be a read error. The V and J genes are TRBV28 and TRBJ1-1; D remains ambiguous. CDR1 is MDHEN and CDR2 is SYDVKM in the germline V gene. This CDR3 has 15 residues. The DNA of the CDR3 is TGTGTCAGCAGACCCCGAGGAACAGTCAACACTGAAGCTTTCTTT. It codes for CVSRPRGTVNTEAFF.